These 27 T cell receptor beta chains originate from one sample sequenced in a study of T cell responses to AZD1222 COVID-19 vaccine. The protocol was immunoSEQ multiplex PCR, while the TCRdb copy is restricted to in-frame clones and leaves out a portion. The table lists over 85,000 clones, about 87% of them singletons, with about 15% in the top ten. Sequencing was performed on peripheral blood, taken 28 days after the second AZD1222 dose. Source of these receptors: an adult who received the AZD1222 COVID-19 vaccine.

The chain uses TRBV10-3 and TRBJ1-2, with 9 bases matching TRBD1. Germline CDR1 and CDR2: ENHRY and SYGVKD. The CDR3 totals 14 residues. V shed 6 bases, J shed 8 bases, and the junction held 10 bases outside the gene matches. DNA for the CDR3: TGTGCCATCAGAAGACAGGGGGTTATAGGGGGCTACACCTTC. Its translation: CAIRRQGVIGGYTF.

The chain has TRBV7-9 and TRBJ2-1; TRBD2 is a possible D gene (6 bases). The CDR3 loop spans 17 amino acids. Germline assignment: CDR1 SEHNR and CDR2 FQNEAQ (reference sequence). V shed 0 bases and J shed 0 bases, with 12 bases lying between them. CDR3 amino acids: CASSLARSGDSYNEQFF. The CDR3 DNA reads TGTGCCAGCAGCTTAGCGCGGTCGGGGGACTCCTACAATGAGCAGTTCTTC.

This clone was counted once. This chain joins TRBV11-3 and TRBJ2-3; D is possibly TRBD1 (6 bases). This CDR3 is built from 14 residues. Trimming took off 8 bases at V and 4 bases at J, with 16 bases between the two ends. Germline V gene data show CDR1 as SGHNT and CDR2 as YENEEA. The DNA of the CDR3 is TGTGCCAGCCAGTATACAGCAGGGGCAGATACGCAGTATTTT. This gives the protein CASQYTAGADTQYF. Together with reference TRBV11-3 and TRBJ2-3, the CDR3 gives the full variable domain: EAGVVQSPRYKIIEKKQPVAFWCNPISGHNTLYWYLQNLGQGPELLIRYENEEAVDDSQLPKDRFSAERLKGVDSTLKIQPAELGDSAVYLCASQYTAGADTQYFGPGTRLTVL.

This rearrangement joins TRBV18 to TRBJ1-1; TRBD1 might be the D (6 bases). Looked up from germline, CDR1 is KGHSH and CDR2 is LQKENI. This CDR3 has 15 residues. V was trimmed by 2 bases and J by 0 bases, leaving 10 bases between them. As DNA, the CDR3 is TGTGCCAGCTCACCAGAAGGACAGCTGAACACTGAAGCTTTCTTT. Its translation: CASSPEGQLNTEAFF.

The chain joins TRBV29-1 to TRBJ2-7; D gene unclear. CDR1 and CDR2 from the germline V gene are SQVTM and ANQGSEA. CDR3 size: 12 residues. V gave up 4 bases and J gave up 6 bases, with 13 bases separating them. The CDR3 here is CSVVVSLLEQYF. The CDR3 region has the DNA TGCAGCGTTGTTGTATCTTTGCTCGAGCAGTACTTC.

The CDR3 nucleotides read TGTGCCAGCTCACCTAACGGACTAGCTGTGGAGACCCAGTACTTC. Amino acid sequence: CASSPNGLAVETQYF. V gene TRBV18 combines with J gene TRBJ2-5; 8 bases line up with TRBD2. This CDR3 comprises 15 residues. Trimming cost V 3 bases and J 5 bases; bases outside gene matches: 8. Per the germline V gene, CDR1 is KGHSH and CDR2 is LQKENI.

The sample holds one count of this clone. The J gene is TRBJ2-3, the V gene TRBV24-1, with 7 positions matching TRBD2. The CDR3 has 15 amino acids. Trimming at V came to 4 bases and at J to 2 bases, leaving 5 bases not matched to a gene. Germline CDR1 and CDR2: KGHDR and SFDVKD. The CDR3 loop is CATSESLAATDTQYF. The CDR3 nucleotides read TGTGCCACCAGTGAGTCTCTAGCGGCCACAGATACGCAGTATTTT.

This chain joins TRBV7-9 and TRBJ1-1, with TRBD1 matching over 8 bases. CDR1 is SEHNR and CDR2 is FQNEAQ in the germline V gene (reference sequence). CDR3 length equals 14 residues. Trimming at V came to 5 bases and at J to 4 bases, leaving 6 bases not matched to a gene. CDR3: CASSPRQGATEAFF. The CDR3 DNA reads TGTGCCAGCAGCCCACGGCAGGGGGCCACTGAAGCTTTCTTT.

The gene calls are TRBV27 and TRBJ1-6, with TRBD1 matching over 9 bases. This CDR3 is built from 14 residues. Germline V gene lookup returns CDR1 MNHEY and CDR2 SMNVEV (reference sequence). After removal of 5 bases from V and 9 bases from J, the junction contained 5 bases not matched to a gene. CDR3 residues: CASSPGTGISPLHF. CDR3 DNA sequence: TGTGCCAGCAGTCCCGGGACAGGGATTTCACCCCTCCACTTT.

The chain has TRBV7-2 and TRBJ2-2, with D perhaps given as TRBD1 or TRBD2 (5 bases each). Germline loops: CDR1 SGHTA, CDR2 FQGNSA. This CDR3 has 16 amino acids. The germline V and J ends were trimmed by 5 bases and 5 bases, with 18 bases remaining between them. DNA for the CDR3: TGTGCCAGCAGCCTCCCTTGGGGGACGGGGACCGGGGAGCTGTTTTTT. Translated, it gives CASSLPWGTGTGELFF.

Only one count was recorded for this clone. The chain combines TRBV5-4 with TRBJ2-1; 7 bases line up with TRBD2. Germline trimming cut 5 bases from V and 7 bases from J; bases unmatched to any gene: 6. Germline CDR1 SGHNT, CDR2 YYREEE (reference sequence). This CDR3 is built from 13 residues. CDR3 in DNA: TGTGCCAGCAGTTCCCTACTAGCGAATGAGCAGTTCTTC. Residues: CASSSLLANEQFF.

The chain is built from TRBV2 and TRBJ1-1, with TRBD1 identical over 8 bases. The CDR3 length is 14 residues. J lost 6 bases, V lost 4 bases, and 7 bases had no gene match. Germline CDR1 SNHLY, CDR2 FYNNEI. The CDR3: CASSGLRGRAEAFF. CDR3 DNA sequence: TGTGCCAGCAGTGGCCTCAGGGGGCGGGCTGAAGCTTTCTTT.

The J gene is TRBJ2-6, the V gene TRBV27; 7 bases align to TRBD1. Germline loops: CDR1 MNHEY, CDR2 SMNVEV (reference sequence). The length of the CDR3 is 18 residues. J was trimmed by 2 bases and V by 4 bases; bases with no gene match: 11. The CDR3 loop is CASSSGDSAFAGANVLTF. The CDR3 DNA sequence: TGTGCCAGCAGTTCAGGGGACAGCGCCTTCGCTGGGGCCAACGTCCTGACTTTC. The full variable domain, in which reference TRBV27 and TRBJ2-6 provide the parts outside the CDR3, is EAQVTQNPRYLITVTGKKLTVTCSQNMNHEYMSWYRQDPGLGLRQIYYSMNVEVTDKGDVPEGYKVSRKEKRNFPLILESPSPNQTSLYFCASSSGDSAFAGANVLTFGAGSRLTVL.

This chain connects TRBV15 to TRBJ2-7; no firm D call. The CDR3 loop spans 15 amino acids. Trimming shortened V by 1 base and J by 2 bases, and 12 bases separated the two germline ends. Germline V gene lookup returns CDR1 LNHNV and CDR2 YYDKDF (reference sequence). The CDR3 protein is CATSRGRASTYEQYF. CDR3 sequence (DNA): TGTGCCACCAGCAGAGGCCGGGCATCTACCTACGAGCAGTACTTC.

The chain employs TRBV6-6 and TRBJ2-3; D gene unclear. The germline gives CDR1 MNHNY, CDR2 SVGAGI (reference sequence). The CDR3 sequence is 13 residues long. V shed 0 bases and J shed 6 bases, with 7 bases lying between them. This CDR3 reads CASSYSSADTQYF. CDR3 in DNA: TGTGCCAGCAGTTACTCGTCCGCGGATACGCAGTATTTT.

The chain combines TRBV3-1 (or the pseudogene TRBV3-2) with TRBJ1-5; D is undetermined. This CDR3 region has 13 residues. The germline gives CDR1 LGHDT, CDR2 YNNKEL (reference sequence). V lost 4 bases and J lost 7, with 11 bases in between. The CDR3, as DNA: TGTGCCAGCAGCCTCCCAGGAGGGCAGCCCCAGCATTTT. Its translation is CASSLPGGQPQHF.

This clone was detected once. V gene TRBV18 combines with J gene TRBJ1-5, with 10 nucleotides matching TRBD1. Germline V lookup: CDR1 KGHSH, CDR2 LQKENI. With 2 bases clipped from V and 5 bases from J, the junction kept 3 bases outside the gene matches. The CDR3 has 15 residues. CDR3 in amino acids: CASSPGTGEYQPQHF. The CDR3 bases are TGTGCCAGCTCACCAGGGACAGGGGAATATCAGCCCCAGCATTTT.

The chain has TRBV5-1 and TRBJ2-4, with D perhaps matching TRBD1 or TRBD2 (5 bases each). Germline CDR1 reads SGHRS; CDR2 reads YFSETQ. This CDR3 has 17 amino acids. V was trimmed by 0 bases and J by 0 bases, leaving 13 bases between them. The CDR3 spells CASSLGDQFLAKNIQYF. The CDR3 DNA reads TGCGCCAGCAGCTTGGGGGACCAATTTTTAGCCAAAAACATTCAGTACTTC.

The chain combines TRBV6-1 with TRBJ1-5; 7 bases align to TRBD1. With V trimmed by 2 bases and J by 0 bases, 7 bases remained unmatched. Germline V lookup: CDR1 MNHNS, CDR2 SASEGT. The CDR3 totals 17 residues. This CDR3 reads CASSERGQFNSNQPQHF. For the CDR3, the DNA is TGTGCCAGCAGTGAAAGGGGACAGTTCAATAGCAATCAGCCCCAGCATTTT.

This chain uses TRBV28 with TRBJ1-6; D is perhaps TRBD1 (6 bases). Germline loops: CDR1 MDHEN, CDR2 SYDVKM. The CDR3 sequence is 14 residues long. V was trimmed by 6 bases and J by 7 bases, leaving 13 bases between them. The CDR3 region has the DNA TGTGCCAGCAGCTCCGACAGGCCCAATTCACCCCTCCACTTT. It yields the protein CASSSDRPNSPLHF.

The V call is TRBV9, the J call TRBJ2-1; 8 bases are shared with TRBD2. The germline V gene encodes CDR1 SGDLS and CDR2 YYNGEE. This CDR3 is 18 amino acids long. The ends lost 0 bases at V and 1 base at J; junction bases unmatched: 9. DNA for the CDR3: TGTGCCAGCAGCGTAGGGGCGGCGGGCGGGGGGTCCTACAATGAGCAGTTCTTC. As protein: CASSVGAAGGGSYNEQFF. Supplemented by reference TRBV9 and TRBJ2-1, the full variable domain reads DSGVTQTPKHLITATGQRVTLRCSPRSGDLSVYWYQQSLDQGLQFLIQYYNGEERAKGNILERFSAQQFPDLHSELNLSSLELGDSALYFCASSVGAAGGGSYNEQFFGPGTRLTVL.

The V and J genes are TRBV19 and TRBJ1-4; D gene uncertain. The germline V gene encodes CDR1 LNHDA and CDR2 SQIVND (reference sequence). V was shortened by 5 bases and J by 2 bases, with 12 bases between the two germline ends. The CDR3 spans 15 residues. The CDR3 loop reads CASSPGVVTNEKLFF. For the CDR3, the DNA is TGTGCCAGTAGTCCCGGGGTAGTTACTAATGAAAAACTGTTTTTT.

The chain couples TRBV5-1 to TRBJ2-2; 11 nucleotides match TRBD1. This CDR3 has 16 residues. With V trimmed by 6 bases and J by 4 bases, 8 bases remained unmatched. The germline CDR1 and CDR2 sequences are SGHRS and YFSETQ. The CDR3 DNA is TGCGCCAGCACCCTGAGGGGGACAGGGGGCACCGGGGAGCTGTTTTTT. Its translation is CASTLRGTGGTGELFF.

The chain uses TRBV6-5 and TRBJ2-1, with 10 positions matching TRBD2. J gave up 2 bases and V 2 bases, and 3 bases lay outside the gene matches. CDR3 length equals 16 residues. In germline, CDR1 is MNHEY, CDR2 SVGAGI. The CDR3 coding sequence is TGTGCCAGCAGTTACGCCGGGACTAGCGCCTACAATGAGCAGTTCTTC. As protein: CASSYAGTSAYNEQFF.

This chain connects TRBV6-5 to TRBJ2-7; D is uncertain. There are 11 residues in the CDR3. Trimming shortened V by 5 bases and J by 3 bases, and 5 bases separated the two germline ends. Per germline, CDR1 MNHEY and CDR2 SVGAGI. The CDR3 nucleotides read TGTGCCAGCAGTAATTTCTACGAGCAGTACTTC. Translated, it gives CASSNFYEQYF.

V is TRBV6-1 and J is TRBJ1-2; no firm D call. Germline-derived CDR1 and CDR2 are MNHNS and SASEGT. Trimming took off 3 bases at V and 8 bases at J, with 25 bases between the two ends. The CDR3 contains 17 residues. This CDR3 is CASSEGWSDRWASGYTF. The CDR3 nucleotides are TGTGCCAGCAGTGAGGGGTGGAGTGACCGTTGGGCTTCGGGCTACACCTTC.

This clone was recorded once. The V gene is TRBV18, the J gene TRBJ2-1; the match to TRBD2 covers 12 bases. Germline loops: CDR1 KGHSH, CDR2 LQKENI. The CDR3 has 15 amino acids. The V segment lost 0 bases and the J segment 7 bases; nucleotides outside the gene matches: 1. CDR3 sequence: CASSPPGTSGNEQFF. Written as DNA, the CDR3 is TGTGCCAGCTCACCACCGGGGACTAGCGGGAATGAGCAGTTCTTC.